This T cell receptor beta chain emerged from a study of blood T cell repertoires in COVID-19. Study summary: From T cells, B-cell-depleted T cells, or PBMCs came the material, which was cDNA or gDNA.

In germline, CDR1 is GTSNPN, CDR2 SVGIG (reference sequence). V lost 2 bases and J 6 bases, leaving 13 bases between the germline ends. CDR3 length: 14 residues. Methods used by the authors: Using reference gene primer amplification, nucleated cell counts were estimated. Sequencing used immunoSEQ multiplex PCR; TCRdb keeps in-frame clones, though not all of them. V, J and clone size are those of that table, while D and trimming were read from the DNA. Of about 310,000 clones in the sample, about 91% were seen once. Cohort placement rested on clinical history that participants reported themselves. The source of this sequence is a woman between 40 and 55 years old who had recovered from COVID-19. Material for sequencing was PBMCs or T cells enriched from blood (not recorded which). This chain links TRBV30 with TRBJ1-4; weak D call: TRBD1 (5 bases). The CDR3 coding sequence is TGTGCCTGGAGTCCCTTAGGGGATGATGAAAAACTGTTTTTT. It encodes CAWSPLGDDEKLFF.